Listed here is a single TCR beta chain. What it binds is not known. Though nominally healthy at sampling, donors likely had unrecorded immune exposures. For the donor in question, CMV serostatus went unrecorded. These data come from a study of cytomegalovirus exposure and HLA in healthy donors. Across the whole study: Among 350 to 500 genotyped donors, around 81% fell in the Caucasian-associated ancestry cluster. General study findings and limits: Later analysis indicated greater clonal expansion among HLA-associated TCR beta chains than among equally common other chains.

CDR1 MNHEY and CDR2 SVGAGI come from the germline V gene. The CDR3 runs to 13 residues. V shed 6 bases and J shed 2 bases, with 9 bases lying between them. The PCR used 60 Vbeta and 13 Jbeta primers. Here immunoSEQ multiplex PCR was the method, and the copy in TCRdb shows in-frame clones only, minus some. The sample carries more than 55,000 clones, approximately 80% recorded once. The receptor's source is a human donor in good health. Material: PBMCs. The genes are TRBV6-5 and TRBJ2-3; D not certain. The CDR3 spells CASSQVFTDTQYF. CDR3 in DNA: TGTGCCAGCAGCCAGGTTTTCACAGATACGCAGTATTTT.